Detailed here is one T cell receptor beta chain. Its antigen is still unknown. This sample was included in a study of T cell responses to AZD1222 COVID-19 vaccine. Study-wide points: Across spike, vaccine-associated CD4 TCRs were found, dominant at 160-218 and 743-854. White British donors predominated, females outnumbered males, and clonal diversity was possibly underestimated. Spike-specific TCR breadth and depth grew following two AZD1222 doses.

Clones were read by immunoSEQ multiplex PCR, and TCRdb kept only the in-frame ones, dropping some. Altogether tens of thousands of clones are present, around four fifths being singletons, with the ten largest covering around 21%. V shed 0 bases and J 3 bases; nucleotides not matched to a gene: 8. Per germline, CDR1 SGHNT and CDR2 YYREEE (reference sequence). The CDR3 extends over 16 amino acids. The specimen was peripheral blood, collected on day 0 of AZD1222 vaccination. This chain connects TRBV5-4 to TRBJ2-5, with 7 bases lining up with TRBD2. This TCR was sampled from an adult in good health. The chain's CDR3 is CASSLVGGSEKETQYF. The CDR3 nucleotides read TGTGCCAGCAGCTTGGTGGGCGGGAGTGAGAAAGAGACCCAGTACTTC.